The source of this T cell receptor beta chain is a study of blood T cell repertoires in COVID-19. At the level of the study: COVID-19 samples collected from the United States, Italy and Spain covered acute and convalescent phases.

Original processing methods: It was from reference gene primer amplification that nucleated cell counts were estimated. Only in-frame clones appear in the TCRdb table, and some are missing; sequencing was by immunoSEQ multiplex PCR. That table furnishes V, J and clone size, whereas the DNA furnished D and trimming. The data hold approximately 90,000 clones, with 65% to 90% observed a single time. The CDR3 loop spans 14 amino acids. Germline V gene lookup returns CDR1 SGHRS and CDR2 YFSETQ. V was pared by 5 bases and J by 4 bases, with 6 bases of the junction left unmatched. The clonotype originates from a man aged 80 or over with active or convalescent COVID-19. The sequencing input was peripheral blood. The chain uses TRBV5-1 and TRBJ1-1; 9 bases are a match to TRBD1. The CDR3 is CASSPGTGTTEAFF. The CDR3 DNA sequence: TGCGCCAGCAGTCCAGGGACAGGGACCACTGAAGCTTTCTTT. The entire variable domain, with the rest obtained from reference TRBV5-1 and TRBJ1-1, is as follows: KAGVTQTPRYLIKTRGQQVTLSCSPISGHRSVSWYQQTPGQGLQFLFEYFSETQRNKGNFPGRFSGRQFSNSRSEMNVSTLELGDSALYLCASSPGTGTTEAFFGQGTRLTVV.